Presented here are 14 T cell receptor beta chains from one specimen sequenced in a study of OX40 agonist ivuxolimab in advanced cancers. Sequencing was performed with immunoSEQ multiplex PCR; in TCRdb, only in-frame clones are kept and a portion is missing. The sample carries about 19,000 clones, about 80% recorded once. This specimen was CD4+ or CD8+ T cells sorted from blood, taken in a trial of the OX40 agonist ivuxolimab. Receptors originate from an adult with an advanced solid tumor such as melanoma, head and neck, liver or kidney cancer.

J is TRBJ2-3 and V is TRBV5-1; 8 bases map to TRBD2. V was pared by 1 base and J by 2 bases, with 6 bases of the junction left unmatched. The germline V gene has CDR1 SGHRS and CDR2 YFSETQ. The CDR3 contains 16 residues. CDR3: CASSLLGGGTTDTQYF. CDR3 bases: TGCGCCAGCAGCTTGCTGGGCGGGGGGACCACAGATACGCAGTATTTT.

The CDR3 loop reads CASKVTGSYEQYF. The CDR3 bases are TGTGCCAGTAAGGTGACGGGTTCCTACGAGCAGTACTTC. This rearrangement joins TRBV19 to TRBJ2-7; no clear D gene. Germline V lookup: CDR1 LNHDA, CDR2 SQIVND (reference sequence). This CDR3 has 13 amino acids. Trimming stripped 7 bases from V and 1 base from J, with 11 bases between.

This chain's CDR3 is CASSSNVRTEEQYF. DNA for the CDR3: TGTGCCAGCAGCTCAAACGTCCGGACTGAAGAGCAGTACTTC. This chain links TRBV7-6 with TRBJ2-7; tentative D call: TRBD2 (5 bases). Germline V gives CDR1 SGHVS, CDR2 FNYEAQ. This CDR3 spans 14 amino acids. Trimming removed 4 bases from V and 7 bases from J, with 17 bases in between.

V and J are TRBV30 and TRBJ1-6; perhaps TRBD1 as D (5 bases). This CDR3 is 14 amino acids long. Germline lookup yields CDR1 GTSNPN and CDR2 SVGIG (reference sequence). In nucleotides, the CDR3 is TGTGCTGCTCGGGGACTCACTATTAATTCACCCCTCCACTTT. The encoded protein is CAARGLTINSPLHF.

The CDR3 loop reads CAQSGGANFQETQYF. CDR3 nucleotide sequence: TGTGCCCAGTCGGGCGGGGCTAATTTCCAAGAGACCCAGTACTTC. J is TRBJ2-5 and V is TRBV19; possibly TRBD2 for D (6 bases). The CDR3 runs 15 residues. The V and J ends lost 11 bases and 1 base respectively, with 20 bases between them. Germline loops: CDR1 LNHDA, CDR2 SQIVND (reference sequence).

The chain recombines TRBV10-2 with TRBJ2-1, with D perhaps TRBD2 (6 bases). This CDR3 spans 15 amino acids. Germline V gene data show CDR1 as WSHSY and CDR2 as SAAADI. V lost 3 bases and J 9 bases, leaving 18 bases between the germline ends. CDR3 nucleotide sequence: TGCGCCAGCAGTGATTGGGCCGGGAGCTCGGGTGAGCAGTTCTTC. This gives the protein CASSDWAGSSGEQFF.

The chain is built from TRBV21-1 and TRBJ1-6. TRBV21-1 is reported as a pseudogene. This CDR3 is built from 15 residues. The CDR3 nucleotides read TGTGCCAGCAGCAATGCTAGGGGGGGCAATTCACCCCTCCACTTT. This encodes CASSNARGGNSPLHF.

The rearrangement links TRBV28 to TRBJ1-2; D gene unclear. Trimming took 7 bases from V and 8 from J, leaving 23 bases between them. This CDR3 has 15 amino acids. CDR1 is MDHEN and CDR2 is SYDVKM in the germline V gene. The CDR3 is CASTEIGKRSEGYTF. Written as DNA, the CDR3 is TGTGCCAGCACCGAAATCGGGAAGAGGTCGGAAGGCTACACCTTC.

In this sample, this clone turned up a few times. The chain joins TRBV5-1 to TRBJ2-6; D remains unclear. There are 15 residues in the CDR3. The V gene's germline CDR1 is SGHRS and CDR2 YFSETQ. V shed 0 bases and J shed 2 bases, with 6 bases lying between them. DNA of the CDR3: TGCGCCAGCAGCTTGGAGGTTACTGGGGCCAACGTCCTGACTTTC. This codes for CASSLEVTGANVLTF.

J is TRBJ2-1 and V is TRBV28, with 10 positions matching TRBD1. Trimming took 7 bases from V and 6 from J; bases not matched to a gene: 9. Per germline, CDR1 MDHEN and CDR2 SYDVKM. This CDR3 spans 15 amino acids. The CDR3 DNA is TGTGCCAGCATCAGCGGACAGGGGGTCTCCAATGAGCAGTTCTTC. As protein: CASISGQGVSNEQFF. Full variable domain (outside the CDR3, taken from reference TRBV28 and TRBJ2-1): DVKVTQSSRYLVKRTGEKVFLECVQDMDHENMFWYRQDPGLGLRLIYFSYDVKMKEKGDIPEGYSVSREKKERFSLILESASTNQTSMYLCASISGQGVSNEQFFGPGTRLTVL.

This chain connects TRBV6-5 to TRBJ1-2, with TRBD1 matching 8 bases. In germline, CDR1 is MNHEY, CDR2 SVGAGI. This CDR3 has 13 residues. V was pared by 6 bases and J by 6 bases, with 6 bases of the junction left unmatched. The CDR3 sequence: CASSLGQGNGYTF. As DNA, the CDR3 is TGTGCCAGCAGCTTAGGACAGGGCAATGGCTACACCTTC.

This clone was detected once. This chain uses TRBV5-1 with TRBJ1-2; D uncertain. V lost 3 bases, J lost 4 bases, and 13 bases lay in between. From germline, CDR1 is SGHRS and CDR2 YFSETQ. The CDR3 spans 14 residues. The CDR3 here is CASSSWGGSYGYTF. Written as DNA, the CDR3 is TGCGCCAGCAGCTCTTGGGGAGGTAGCTATGGCTACACCTTC.

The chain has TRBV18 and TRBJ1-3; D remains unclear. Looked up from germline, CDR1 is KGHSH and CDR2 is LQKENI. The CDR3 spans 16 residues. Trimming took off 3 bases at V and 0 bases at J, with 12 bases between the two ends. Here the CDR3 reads CASSPREGYSGNTIYF. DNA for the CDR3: TGTGCCAGCTCACCTAGGGAGGGTTACTCTGGAAACACCATATATTTT.

This CDR3 is CASSLGGSTDTQYF. CDR3 bases: TGTGCCAGCAGCCTAGGGGGAAGCACAGATACGCAGTATTTT. This chain uses TRBV6-6 with TRBJ2-3, with D maybe TRBD1 (6 bases). The germline gives CDR1 MNHNY, CDR2 SVGAGI (reference sequence). The CDR3 has 14 residues. Trimming left V 6 bases short and J 0 bases short, with 10 bases between.